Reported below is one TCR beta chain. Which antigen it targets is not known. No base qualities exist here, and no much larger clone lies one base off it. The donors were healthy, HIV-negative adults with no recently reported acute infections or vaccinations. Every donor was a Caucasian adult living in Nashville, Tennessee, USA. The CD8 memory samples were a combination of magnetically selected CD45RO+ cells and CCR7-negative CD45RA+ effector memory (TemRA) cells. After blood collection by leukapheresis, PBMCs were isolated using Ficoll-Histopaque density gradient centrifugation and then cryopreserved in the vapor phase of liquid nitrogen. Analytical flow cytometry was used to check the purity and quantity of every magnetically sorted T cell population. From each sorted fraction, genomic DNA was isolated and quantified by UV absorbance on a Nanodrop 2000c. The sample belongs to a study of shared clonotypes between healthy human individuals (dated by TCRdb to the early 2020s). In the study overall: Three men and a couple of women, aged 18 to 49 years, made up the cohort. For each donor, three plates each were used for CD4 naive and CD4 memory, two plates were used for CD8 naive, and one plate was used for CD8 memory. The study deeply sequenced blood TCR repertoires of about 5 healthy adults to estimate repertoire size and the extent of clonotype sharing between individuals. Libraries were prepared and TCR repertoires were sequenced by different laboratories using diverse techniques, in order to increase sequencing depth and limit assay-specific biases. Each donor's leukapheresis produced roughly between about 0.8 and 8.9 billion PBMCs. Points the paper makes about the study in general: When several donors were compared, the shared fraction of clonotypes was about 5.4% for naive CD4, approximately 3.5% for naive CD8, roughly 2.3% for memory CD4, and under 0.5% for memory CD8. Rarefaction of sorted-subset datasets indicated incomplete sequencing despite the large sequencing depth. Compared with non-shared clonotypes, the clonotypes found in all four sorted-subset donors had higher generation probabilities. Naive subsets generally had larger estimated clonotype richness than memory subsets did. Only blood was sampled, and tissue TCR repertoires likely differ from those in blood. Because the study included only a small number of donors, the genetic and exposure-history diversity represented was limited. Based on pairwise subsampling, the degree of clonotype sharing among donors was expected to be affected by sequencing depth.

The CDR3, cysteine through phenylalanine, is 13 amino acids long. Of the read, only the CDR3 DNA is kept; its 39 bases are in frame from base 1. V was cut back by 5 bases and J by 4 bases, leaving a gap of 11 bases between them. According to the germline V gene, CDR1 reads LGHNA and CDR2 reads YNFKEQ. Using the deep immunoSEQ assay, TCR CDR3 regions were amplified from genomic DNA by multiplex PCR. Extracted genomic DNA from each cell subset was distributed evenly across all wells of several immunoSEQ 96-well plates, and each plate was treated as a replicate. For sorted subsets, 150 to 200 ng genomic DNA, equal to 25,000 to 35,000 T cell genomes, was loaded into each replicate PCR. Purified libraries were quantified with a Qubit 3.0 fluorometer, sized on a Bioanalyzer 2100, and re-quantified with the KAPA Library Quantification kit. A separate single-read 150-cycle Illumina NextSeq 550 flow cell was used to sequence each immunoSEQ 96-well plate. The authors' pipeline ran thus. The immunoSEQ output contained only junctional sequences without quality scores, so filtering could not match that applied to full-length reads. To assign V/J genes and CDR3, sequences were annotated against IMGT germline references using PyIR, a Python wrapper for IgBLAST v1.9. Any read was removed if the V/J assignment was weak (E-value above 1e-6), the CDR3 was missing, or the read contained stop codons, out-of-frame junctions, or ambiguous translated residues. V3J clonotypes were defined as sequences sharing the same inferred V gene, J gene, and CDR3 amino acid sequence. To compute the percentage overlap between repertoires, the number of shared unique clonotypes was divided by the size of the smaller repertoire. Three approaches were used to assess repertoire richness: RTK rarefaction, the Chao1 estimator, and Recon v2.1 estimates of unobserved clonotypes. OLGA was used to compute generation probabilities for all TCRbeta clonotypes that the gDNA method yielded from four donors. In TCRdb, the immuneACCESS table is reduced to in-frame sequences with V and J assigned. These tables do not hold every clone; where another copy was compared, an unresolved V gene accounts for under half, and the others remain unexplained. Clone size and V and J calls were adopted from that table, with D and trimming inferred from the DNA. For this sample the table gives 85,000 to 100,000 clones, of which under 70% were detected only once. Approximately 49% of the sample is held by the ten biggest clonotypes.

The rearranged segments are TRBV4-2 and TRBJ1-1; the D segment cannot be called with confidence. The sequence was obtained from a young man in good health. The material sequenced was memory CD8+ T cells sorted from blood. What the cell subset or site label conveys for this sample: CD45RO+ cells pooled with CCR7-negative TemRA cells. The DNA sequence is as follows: TGTGCCAGCAGCTACGAAGGAGCCACTGAAGCTTTCTTT. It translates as CASSYEGATEAFF.